This T cell receptor beta chain was captured by sequencing in a study of T-cell reconstitution after alpha-beta-depleted transplantation in children. Study findings and constraints: Surviving recipient T cells and thymic progenitors accounted for the high day-60 TCRbeta diversity observed in some patients. When one year had passed after transplant, most T-cell counts and diversity came from newly produced T cells.

Library preparation (for TCRbeta) was performed with unique molecular identifiers. TCRdb fed the PCR reads into MiXCR, producing one record per CDR3 protein. Of some 600,000 distinct CDR3 sequences in the sample, approximately 13% were seen once. This clonotype occurred a few times. Its antigen is unknown. The V end lost 4 bases, the J end lost 6 bases, and 17 bases lay between the germline ends. Germline assignment: CDR1 SGDLS and CDR2 YYNGEE. The CDR3 totals 15 residues. Sequenced here: PBMCs, mostly from graft donor cells, sampled 360 days after TCRalphabeta/CD19-depleted stem cell transplant. This chain links TRBV9 with TRBJ1-3, with a possible D match to TRBD1 (6 bases). The TCR was taken from a male patient between 10 and 17 years old who had a stem cell transplant for acute myeloid leukemia, so the T cells may come from the graft donor. CDR3 coding DNA: TGTGCCAGCAGCCCCTTTACAGGGCAAGAAAACACCATATATTTT. Translation gives CASSPFTGQENTIYF.